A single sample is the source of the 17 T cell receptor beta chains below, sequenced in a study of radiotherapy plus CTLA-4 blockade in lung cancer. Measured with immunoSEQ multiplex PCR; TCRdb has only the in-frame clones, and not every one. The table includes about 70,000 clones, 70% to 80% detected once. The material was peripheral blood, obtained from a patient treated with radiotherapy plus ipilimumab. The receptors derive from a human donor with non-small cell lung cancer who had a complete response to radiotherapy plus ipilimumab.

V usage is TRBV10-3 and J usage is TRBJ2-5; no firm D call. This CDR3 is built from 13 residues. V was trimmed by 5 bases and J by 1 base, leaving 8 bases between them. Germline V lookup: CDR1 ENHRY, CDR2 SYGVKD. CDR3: CAISNEVQETQYF. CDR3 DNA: TGTGCCATCAGTAATGAGGTCCAAGAGACCCAGTACTTC.

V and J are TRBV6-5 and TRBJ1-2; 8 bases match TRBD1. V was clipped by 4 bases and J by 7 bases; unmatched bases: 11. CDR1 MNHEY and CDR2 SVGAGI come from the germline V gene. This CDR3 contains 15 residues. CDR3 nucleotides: TGTGCCAGCAGTTCGGGACAGGCCGCCATTCTTGGCTACACCTTC. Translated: CASSSGQAAILGYTF.

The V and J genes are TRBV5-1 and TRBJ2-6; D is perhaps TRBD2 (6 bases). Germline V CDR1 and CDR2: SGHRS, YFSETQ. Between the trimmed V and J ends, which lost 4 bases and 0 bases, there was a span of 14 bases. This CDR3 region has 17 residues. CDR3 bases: TGCGCCAGCAGCCCGCGGGATGCCCACTCTGGGGCCAACGTCCTGACTTTC. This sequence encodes CASSPRDAHSGANVLTF.

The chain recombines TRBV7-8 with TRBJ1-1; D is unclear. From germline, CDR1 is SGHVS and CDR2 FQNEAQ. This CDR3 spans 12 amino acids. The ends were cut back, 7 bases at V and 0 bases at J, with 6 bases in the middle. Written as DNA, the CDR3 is TGTGCCAGCACTCGGGTGAACACTGAAGCTTTCTTT. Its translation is CASTRVNTEAFF.

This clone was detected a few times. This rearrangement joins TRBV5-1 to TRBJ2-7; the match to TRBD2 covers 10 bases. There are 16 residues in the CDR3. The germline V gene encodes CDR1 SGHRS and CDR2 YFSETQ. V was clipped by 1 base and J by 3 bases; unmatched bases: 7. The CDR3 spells CASSLKLAGAVYEQYF. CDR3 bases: TGCGCCAGCAGCTTGAAGCTAGCGGGGGCTGTCTACGAGCAGTACTTC.

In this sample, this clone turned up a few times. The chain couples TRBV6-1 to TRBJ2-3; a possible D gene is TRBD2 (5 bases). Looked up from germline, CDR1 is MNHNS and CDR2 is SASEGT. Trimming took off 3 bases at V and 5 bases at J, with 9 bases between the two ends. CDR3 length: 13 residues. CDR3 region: CASSDRDGDTQYF. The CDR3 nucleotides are TGTGCCAGCAGTGATCGGGATGGAGATACGCAGTATTTT.

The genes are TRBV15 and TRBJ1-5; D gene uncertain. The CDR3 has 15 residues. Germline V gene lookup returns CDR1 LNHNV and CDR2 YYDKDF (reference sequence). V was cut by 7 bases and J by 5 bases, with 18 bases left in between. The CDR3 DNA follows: TGTGCCACCACTCATCAAGGACCTATCGATCAGCCCCAGCATTTT. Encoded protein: CATTHQGPIDQPQHF.

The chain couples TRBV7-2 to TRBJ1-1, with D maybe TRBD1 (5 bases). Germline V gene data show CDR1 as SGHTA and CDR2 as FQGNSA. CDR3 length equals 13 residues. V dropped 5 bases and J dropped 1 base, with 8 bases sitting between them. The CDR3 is CASSPQENTEAFF. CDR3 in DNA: TGTGCCAGCAGCCCACAGGAGAACACTGAAGCTTTCTTT.

The DNA of the CDR3 is TGTGCCAGCAACTCTCGAGGGTACACTGAAGCTTTCTTT. This encodes CASNSRGYTEAFF. This sequence joins TRBV28 and TRBJ1-1; no clear D. Per the germline V gene, CDR1 is MDHEN and CDR2 is SYDVKM. This CDR3 is 13 amino acids long. Trimming took off 7 bases at V and 3 bases at J, with 12 bases between the two ends.

The CDR3 sequence: CASSTYGSNQPQHF. The CDR3 region has the DNA TGTGCCAGCAGTACGTATGGGAGCAATCAGCCCCAGCATTTT. This chain links TRBV27 with TRBJ1-5, with D hard to call. The CDR3 contains 14 residues. Germline assignment: CDR1 MNHEY and CDR2 SMNVEV (reference sequence). V lost 5 bases, J lost 1 base, and 9 bases lay in between.

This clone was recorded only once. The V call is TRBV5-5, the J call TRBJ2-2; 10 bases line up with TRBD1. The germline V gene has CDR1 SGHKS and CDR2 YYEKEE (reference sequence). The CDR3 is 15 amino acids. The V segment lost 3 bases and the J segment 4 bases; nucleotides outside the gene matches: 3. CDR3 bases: TGTGCCAGCAGCTACGGACAGGGGGGCACCGGGGAGCTGTTTTTT. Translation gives CASSYGQGGTGELFF.

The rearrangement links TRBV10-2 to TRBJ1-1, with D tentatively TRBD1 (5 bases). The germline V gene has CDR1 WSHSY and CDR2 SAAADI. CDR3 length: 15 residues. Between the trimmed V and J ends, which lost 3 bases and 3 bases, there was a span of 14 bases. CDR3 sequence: CASSDWGSFYTEAFF. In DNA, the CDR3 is TGCGCCAGCAGTGATTGGGGCAGCTTTTACACTGAAGCTTTCTTT.

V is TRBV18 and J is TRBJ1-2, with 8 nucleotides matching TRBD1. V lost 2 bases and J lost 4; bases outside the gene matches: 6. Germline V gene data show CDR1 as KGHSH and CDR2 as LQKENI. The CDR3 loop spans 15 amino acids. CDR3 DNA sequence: TGTGCCAGCTCACCAGGGGCAGGGGGCGGCTATGGCTACACCTTC. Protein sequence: CASSPGAGGGYGYTF. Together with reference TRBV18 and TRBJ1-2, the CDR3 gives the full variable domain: NAGVMQNPRHLVRRRGQEARLRCSPMKGHSHVYWYRQLPEEGLKFMVYLQKENIIDESGMPKERFSAEFPKEGPSILRIQQVVRGDSAAYFCASSPGAGGGYGYTFGSGTRLTVV.

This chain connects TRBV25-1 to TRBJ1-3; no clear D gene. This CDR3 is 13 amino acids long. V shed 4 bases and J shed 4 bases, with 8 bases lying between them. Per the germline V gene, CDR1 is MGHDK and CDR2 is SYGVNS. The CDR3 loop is CASSGANGNTIYF. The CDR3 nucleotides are TGTGCCAGCAGTGGGGCAAACGGAAACACCATATATTTT.

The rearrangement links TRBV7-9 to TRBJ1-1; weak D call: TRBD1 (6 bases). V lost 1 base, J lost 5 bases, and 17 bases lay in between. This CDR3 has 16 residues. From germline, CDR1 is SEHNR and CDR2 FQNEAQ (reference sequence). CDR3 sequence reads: CASSLGGLGGWTEAFF. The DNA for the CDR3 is TGTGCCAGCAGCTTAGGGGGACTTGGGGGCTGGACTGAAGCTTTCTTT.

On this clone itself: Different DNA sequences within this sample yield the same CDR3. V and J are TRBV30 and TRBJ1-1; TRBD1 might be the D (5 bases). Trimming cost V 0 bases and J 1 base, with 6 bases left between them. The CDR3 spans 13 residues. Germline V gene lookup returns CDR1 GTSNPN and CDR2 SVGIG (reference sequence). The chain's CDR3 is CAWSVQENTEAFF. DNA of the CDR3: TGTGCCTGGAGTGTACAGGAGAACACTGAAGCTTTCTTT.

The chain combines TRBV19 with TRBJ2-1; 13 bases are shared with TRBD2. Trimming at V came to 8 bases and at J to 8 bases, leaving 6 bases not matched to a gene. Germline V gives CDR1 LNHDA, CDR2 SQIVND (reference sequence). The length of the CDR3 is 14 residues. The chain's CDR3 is CASGTSGVKDEQFF. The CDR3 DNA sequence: TGTGCCAGTGGGACTAGCGGGGTTAAGGATGAGCAGTTCTTC.